These 25 T cell receptor beta chains share one sample of origin, sequenced in a study of glioma-infiltrating T cells. TCR alpha and beta CDR3 regions were amplified from RNA using iRepertoire nested multiplex PCR. TCRdb analysed the multiplex PCR reads with MiXCR anew, one entry per CDR3 protein. The data show around 20,000 distinct CDR3 sequences, with roughly 24% seen just once and roughly 14% held by the top ten. The sequenced material came from glioma tissue, nonneoplastic brain tissue, or PBMCs (not recorded which). The receptors were gathered from a human donor with low-grade glioma or glioblastoma, undergoing nonglioma brain surgery, or in good health (not recorded which).

This clonotype was seen many times. CDR3 residues: CASSLNRYSYGYTF. Here the CDR3 DNA reads TGTGCCAGCAGTCTAAATCGATACTCCTATGGCTACACCTTC. This rearrangement joins TRBV27 to TRBJ1-2; no definite D call. Germline-derived CDR1 and CDR2 are MNHEY and SMNVEV (reference sequence). This CDR3 spans 14 amino acids. Trimming pared 5 bases from V and 4 bases from J, leaving 14 bases between.

In its sample, this clonotype was seen a few times. The chain employs TRBV5-4 and TRBJ2-5; a possible D gene is TRBD1 (8 bases). The V gene lost 7 bases and the J gene lost 3 bases, with 13 bases spanning the gap. The CDR3 has 13 amino acids. Germline V CDR1 and CDR2: SGHNT, YYREEE (reference sequence). The CDR3 loop is CASWTGREETQYF. CDR3 nucleotides: TGTGCCAGCTGGACAGGGAGGGAAGAGACCCAGTACTTC. Supplemented by reference TRBV5-4 and TRBJ2-5, the full variable domain reads ETGVTQSPTHLIKTRGQQVTLRCSSQSGHNTVSWYQQALGQGPQFIFQYYREEENGRGNFPPRFSGLQFPNYSSELNVNALELDDSALYLCASWTGREETQYFGPGTRLLVL.

This clonotype has ten or more counts. This chain links TRBV28 with TRBJ2-1; tentatively, D is TRBD2 (5 bases). The CDR3 loop spans 12 amino acids. Between the trimmed V and J ends, which lost 1 base and 9 bases, there was a span of 7 bases. Per the germline V gene, CDR1 is MDHEN and CDR2 is SYDVKM. CDR3 in DNA: TGTGCCAGCAGTTTATTAGCGTCTGAGCAGTTCTTC. Protein: CASSLLASEQFF.

This clonotype was observed a few times. Its ends do not fully match the called genes, so a read error is possible. The genes are TRBV7-2 and TRBJ1-3; TRBD1 aligns across 8 bases. The CDR3 has 18 amino acids. Germline assignment: CDR1 SGHTA and CDR2 FQGNSA. The DNA for the CDR3 is TGTGCCGGCAGCTTAGCGGGGGGACAGGTGATTTCTGGAAACACCATATATTTT. Translating it yields CAGSLAGGQVISGNTIYF.

This clonotype was observed a few times. The chain employs TRBV4-1 and TRBJ1-1; TRBD1 matches at 9 bases. The germline gives CDR1 MGHRA, CDR2 YSYEKL. V was clipped by 3 bases and J by 1 base; unmatched bases: 6. This CDR3 has 16 residues. CDR3 sequence reads: CASSHPPGQGNTEAFF. Here the CDR3 DNA reads TGCGCCAGCAGCCACCCCCCGGGACAGGGGAACACTGAAGCTTTCTTT.

In this sample, this clonotype turned up many times. This chain links TRBV20-1 with TRBJ2-3; a weak D match, TRBD1 (6 bases). Germline CDR1 is DFQATT and CDR2 is SNEGSKA (reference sequence). V lost 5 bases and J lost 4, with 13 bases in between. The CDR3 totals 13 residues. CDR3 nucleotide sequence: TGCAGTGCTGCCACAGGGTCCCCAGATACGCAGTATTTT. This gives the protein CSAATGSPDTQYF.

This clonotype was seen repeatedly, ten times or more. CDR3 DNA: TGTGCCAGCAGTCCCCGACAGGGGAGGAACACTGAAGCTTTCTTT. It specifies CASSPRQGRNTEAFF. The chain has TRBV28 and TRBJ1-1; 8 bases align to TRBD1. The CDR3 totals 15 residues. V lost 5 bases and J lost 1; bases outside the gene matches: 6. In germline, CDR1 is MDHEN, CDR2 SYDVKM.

There are many counts of this clonotype. CDR3 sequence: CASSPGHQHYEQYF. As DNA, the CDR3 is TGTGCCAGCAGCCCGGGACACCAACACTACGAGCAGTACTTC. V and J are TRBV3-1 and TRBJ2-7; D is perhaps TRBD1 (6 bases). V was pared by 4 bases and J by 3 bases, with 13 bases between. The CDR3 spans 14 residues. In germline, CDR1 is LGHDT, CDR2 YNNKEL (reference sequence).

V is TRBV5-4 and J is TRBJ2-5; D not resolved. The germline V gene has CDR1 SGHNT and CDR2 YYREEE (reference sequence). Trimming removed 4 bases from V and 2 bases from J, with 12 bases in between. CDR3 size: 14 residues. The CDR3 coding sequence is TGTGCCAGCAGCCATTCCCAGGAGCAAGAGACCCAGTACTTC. This encodes CASSHSQEQETQYF.

This clonotype came up many times. The chain carries TRBV27 and TRBJ1-5; 7 positions agree with TRBD1. This CDR3 is 14 amino acids long. Germline loops: CDR1 MNHEY, CDR2 SMNVEV (reference sequence). V was pared by 6 bases and J by 4 bases, with 6 bases of the junction left unmatched. This CDR3 is CASSTRQGNQPQHF. DNA for the CDR3: TGTGCCAGCAGCACTCGACAGGGTAATCAGCCCCAGCATTTT.

This clonotype was counted between two and nine times. The V gene is TRBV7-9, the J gene TRBJ1-4, with D perhaps TRBD1 (6 bases). With 4 bases removed from V and 7 bases from J, the gap between germline ends came to 16 bases. The CDR3 runs 15 residues. Per the germline V gene, CDR1 is SEHNR and CDR2 is FQNEAQ (reference sequence). The CDR3 region has the DNA TGTGCCAGCAGCTCGGACAGTCTGAGAGGTGAAAAACTGTTTTTT. Its protein product is CASSSDSLRGEKLFF.

This clonotype is deemed large. The V and J genes are TRBV27 and TRBJ2-7; TRBD2 matches at 12 bases. The germline gives CDR1 MNHEY, CDR2 SMNVEV (reference sequence). V gave up 6 bases and J gave up 7 bases; unmatched junction bases: 7. The CDR3 is 14 residues long. This chain's CDR3 is CASRRLAGAGEQYF. DNA for the CDR3: TGTGCCAGCAGAAGACTAGCGGGGGCGGGGGAGCAGTACTTC.

The table lists this clonotype with many counts. The chain joins TRBV11-2 to TRBJ1-2, with D perhaps matching TRBD1 (5 bases). This CDR3 contains 13 residues. Per germline, CDR1 SGHAT and CDR2 FQNNGV. Between the trimmed V and J ends, which lost 1 base and 4 bases, there was a span of 7 bases. This CDR3 reads CASSLGQFYGYTF. The DNA of the CDR3 is TGTGCCAGCAGCTTAGGACAGTTCTATGGCTACACCTTC.

This clonotype showed up many times. The chain recombines TRBV24-1 with TRBJ2-3; TRBD2 aligns across 7 bases. The CDR3 is 13 amino acids. Germline CDR1 reads KGHDR; CDR2 reads SFDVKD. The V gene end was trimmed by 9 bases and the J gene end by 1 base; junction bases not matched to a gene: 3. CDR3: CATGLAGTDTQYF. The CDR3 DNA sequence: TGTGCCACCGGGCTAGCGGGCACAGATACGCAGTATTTT.

The chain is built from TRBV20-1 and TRBJ2-3; TRBD2 aligns across 9 bases. With 0 bases clipped from V and 5 bases from J, the junction kept 3 bases outside the gene matches. Germline loops: CDR1 DFQATT, CDR2 SNEGSKA (reference sequence). The CDR3 covers 14 residues. The CDR3 DNA follows: TGCAGTGCTAGAGATAGCGGGGGCCAAGATACGCAGTATTTT. This codes for CSARDSGGQDTQYF.

Details on this clonotype: A junction boundary mismatches the germline segment, possibly from a read error. This chain uses TRBV10-3 with TRBJ1-5; unclear D gene. The CDR3 has 14 residues. CDR1 is ENHRY and CDR2 is SYGVKD in the germline V gene. CDR3 DNA: TGTGCCATCAGTGAATACACAGCCAATCACCCCCAGCATTTT. Translating gives CAISEYTANHPQHF.

V is TRBV4-1 and J is TRBJ2-2; 9 bases are a match to TRBD2. V was pared by 0 bases and J by 7 bases, with 9 bases of the junction left unmatched. Per the germline V gene, CDR1 is MGHRA and CDR2 is YSYEKL. The CDR3 is 17 residues long. This chain's CDR3 is CASSQDSRGGQGGELFF. The CDR3 DNA follows: TGCGCCAGCAGCCAAGATTCGCGGGGGGGCCAAGGCGGGGAGCTGTTTTTT.

This clonotype was recorded at least ten times. V gene TRBV28 combines with J gene TRBJ1-2; no reliable D call. The CDR3 spans 11 residues. The germline V and J ends were trimmed by 7 bases and 7 bases, with 10 bases remaining between them. Germline V CDR1 and CDR2: MDHEN, SYDVKM. The CDR3 is CASKALRGYTF. The CDR3 DNA reads as TGTGCCAGCAAAGCTCTACGTGGCTACACCTTC.

Ten or more counts support this clonotype. The gene calls are TRBV2 and TRBJ2-3, with 11 bases fitting TRBD1. Germline values: CDR1 SNHLY, CDR2 FYNNEI. J lost 5 bases, V lost 7 bases, and 5 bases had no gene match. CDR3 length: 14 residues. The CDR3 coding sequence is TGTGCCAGCACCGCCGGGACAGGGGGAGATACGCAGTATTTT. Translated, it gives CASTAGTGGDTQYF.

This clonotype came up many times. The rearrangement uses TRBV6-1 and TRBJ2-2; TRBD2 is a possible D gene (6 bases). V was shortened by 10 bases and J by 7 bases, with 16 bases between the two germline ends. The CDR3 consists of 13 residues. The germline CDR1 and CDR2 sequences are MNHNS and SASEGT. The CDR3 coding sequence is TGTGCCATCCGGGGAGGAGTGGACGGGGAGCTGTTTTTT. Translation gives CAIRGGVDGELFF.

Comment on this clonotype: With a much larger clone just one base away, this may be a read error. CDR3 DNA: TGTGCCACCAATGACCATTATGGCTACACCTTC. It is translated as CATNDHYGYTF. This sequence joins TRBV27 and TRBJ1-2; no clear D. This CDR3 is built from 11 residues. V dropped 10 bases and J dropped 5 bases, with 11 bases sitting between them. Germline CDR1 and CDR2: MNHEY and SMNVEV (reference sequence).

This clonotype was detected ten times or more. The rearrangement links TRBV20-1 to TRBJ1-4; no reliable D call. Germline CDR1 reads DFQATT; CDR2 reads SNEGSKA (reference sequence). V shed 1 base and J shed 7 bases, with 13 bases lying between them. The CDR3 contains 14 residues. CDR3 amino acids: CSARVPPGGEKLFF. CDR3 DNA: TGCAGTGCTAGAGTTCCGCCCGGCGGTGAAAAACTGTTTTTT.

This clonotype appeared many times. V gene TRBV20-1 combines with J gene TRBJ2-7, with a possible D match to TRBD2 (6 bases). CDR1 and CDR2 from the germline V gene are DFQATT and SNEGSKA (reference sequence). The CDR3 totals 13 residues. V was clipped by 8 bases and J by 5 bases, with 19 bases between them. CDR3 DNA sequence: TGCAGTCCACGGAGAGAGGGGAGGCACGAGCAGTACTTC. Its translation is CSPRREGRHEQYF.

This clonotype was seen more than once but under ten times. The rearrangement links TRBV12-3 or TRBV12-4 to TRBJ2-1; the match to TRBD2 covers 7 bases. Trimming cost V 6 bases and J 0 bases; bases outside gene matches: 2. The CDR3 extends over 14 amino acids. In nucleotides, the CDR3 is TGTGCCAGCAGGGGCGGGGGCTCCTACAATGAGCAGTTCTTC. The encoded protein is CASRGGGSYNEQFF.

This clonotype was found many times. The chain has TRBV20-1 and TRBJ2-5; 8 positions match TRBD2. The CDR3 has 14 residues. V shed 3 bases and J 3 bases; nucleotides not matched to a gene: 6. Germline CDR1 is DFQATT and CDR2 is SNEGSKA (reference sequence). The CDR3 reads CSASQRGWKETQYF. CDR3 bases: TGCAGTGCTAGTCAGCGGGGGTGGAAAGAGACCCAGTACTTC.